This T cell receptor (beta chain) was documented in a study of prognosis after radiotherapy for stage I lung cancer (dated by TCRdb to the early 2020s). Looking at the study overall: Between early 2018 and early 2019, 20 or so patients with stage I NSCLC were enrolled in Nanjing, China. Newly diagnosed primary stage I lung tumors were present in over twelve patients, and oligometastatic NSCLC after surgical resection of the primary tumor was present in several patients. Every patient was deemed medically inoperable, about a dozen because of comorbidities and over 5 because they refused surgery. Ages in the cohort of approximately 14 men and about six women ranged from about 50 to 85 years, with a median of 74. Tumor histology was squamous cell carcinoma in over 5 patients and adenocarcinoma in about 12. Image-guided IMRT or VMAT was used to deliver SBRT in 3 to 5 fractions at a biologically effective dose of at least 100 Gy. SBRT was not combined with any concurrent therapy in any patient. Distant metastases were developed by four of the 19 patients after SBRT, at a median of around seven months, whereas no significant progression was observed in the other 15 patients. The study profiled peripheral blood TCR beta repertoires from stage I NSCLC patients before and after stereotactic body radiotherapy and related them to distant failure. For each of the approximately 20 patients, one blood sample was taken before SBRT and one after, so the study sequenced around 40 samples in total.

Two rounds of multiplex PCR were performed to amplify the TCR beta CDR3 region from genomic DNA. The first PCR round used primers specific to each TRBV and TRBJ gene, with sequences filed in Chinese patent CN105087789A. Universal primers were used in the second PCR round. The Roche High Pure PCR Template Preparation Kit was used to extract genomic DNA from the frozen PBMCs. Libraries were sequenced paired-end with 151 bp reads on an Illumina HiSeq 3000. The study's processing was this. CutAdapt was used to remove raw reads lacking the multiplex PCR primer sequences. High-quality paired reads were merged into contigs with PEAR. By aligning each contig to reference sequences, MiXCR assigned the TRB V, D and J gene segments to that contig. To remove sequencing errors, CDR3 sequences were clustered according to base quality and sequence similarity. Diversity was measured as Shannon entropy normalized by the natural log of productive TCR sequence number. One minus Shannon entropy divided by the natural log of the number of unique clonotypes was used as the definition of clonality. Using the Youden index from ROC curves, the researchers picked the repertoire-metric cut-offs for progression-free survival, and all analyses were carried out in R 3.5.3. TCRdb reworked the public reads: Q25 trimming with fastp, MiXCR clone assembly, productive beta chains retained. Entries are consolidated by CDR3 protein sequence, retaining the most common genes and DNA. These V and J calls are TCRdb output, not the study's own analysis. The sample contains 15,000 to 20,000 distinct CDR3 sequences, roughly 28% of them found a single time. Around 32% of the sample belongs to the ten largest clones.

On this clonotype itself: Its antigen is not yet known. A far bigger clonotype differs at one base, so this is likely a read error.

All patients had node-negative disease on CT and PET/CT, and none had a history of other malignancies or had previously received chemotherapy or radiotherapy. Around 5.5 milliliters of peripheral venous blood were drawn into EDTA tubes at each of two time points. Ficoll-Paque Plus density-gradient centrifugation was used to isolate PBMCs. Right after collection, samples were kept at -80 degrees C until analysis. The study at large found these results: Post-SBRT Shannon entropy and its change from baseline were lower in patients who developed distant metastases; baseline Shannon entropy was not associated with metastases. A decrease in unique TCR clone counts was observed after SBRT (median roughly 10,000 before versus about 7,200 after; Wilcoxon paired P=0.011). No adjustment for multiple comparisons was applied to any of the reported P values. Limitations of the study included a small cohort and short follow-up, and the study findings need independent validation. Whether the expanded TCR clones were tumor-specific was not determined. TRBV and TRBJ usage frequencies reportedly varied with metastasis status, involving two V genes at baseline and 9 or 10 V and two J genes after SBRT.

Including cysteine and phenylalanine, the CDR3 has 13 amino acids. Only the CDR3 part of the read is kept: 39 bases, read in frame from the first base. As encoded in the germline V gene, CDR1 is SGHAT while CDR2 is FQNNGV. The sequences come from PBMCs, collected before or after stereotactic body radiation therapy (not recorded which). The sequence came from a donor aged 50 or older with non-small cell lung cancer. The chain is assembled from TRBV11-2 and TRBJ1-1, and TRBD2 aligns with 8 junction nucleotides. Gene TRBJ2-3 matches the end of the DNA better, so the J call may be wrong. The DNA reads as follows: TGTGCCAGCAGCCGAGAACGCGGGGGGACGCAGTATTTT. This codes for CASSRERGGTQYF.